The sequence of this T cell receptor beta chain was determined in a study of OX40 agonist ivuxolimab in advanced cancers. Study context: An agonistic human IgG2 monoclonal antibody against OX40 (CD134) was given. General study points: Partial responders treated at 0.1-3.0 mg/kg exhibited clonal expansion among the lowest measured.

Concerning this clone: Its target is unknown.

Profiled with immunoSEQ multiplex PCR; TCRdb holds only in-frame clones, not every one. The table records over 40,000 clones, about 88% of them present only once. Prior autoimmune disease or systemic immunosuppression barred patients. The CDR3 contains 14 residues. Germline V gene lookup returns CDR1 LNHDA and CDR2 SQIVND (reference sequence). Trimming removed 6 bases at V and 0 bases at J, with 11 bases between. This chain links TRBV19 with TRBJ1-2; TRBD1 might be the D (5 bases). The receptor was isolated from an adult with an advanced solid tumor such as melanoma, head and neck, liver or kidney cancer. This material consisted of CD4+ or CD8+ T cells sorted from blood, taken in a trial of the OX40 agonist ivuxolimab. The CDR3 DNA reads TGTGCCAGTAGCATCGGGGGAGCTAACTATGGCTACACCTTC. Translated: CASSIGGANYGYTF.